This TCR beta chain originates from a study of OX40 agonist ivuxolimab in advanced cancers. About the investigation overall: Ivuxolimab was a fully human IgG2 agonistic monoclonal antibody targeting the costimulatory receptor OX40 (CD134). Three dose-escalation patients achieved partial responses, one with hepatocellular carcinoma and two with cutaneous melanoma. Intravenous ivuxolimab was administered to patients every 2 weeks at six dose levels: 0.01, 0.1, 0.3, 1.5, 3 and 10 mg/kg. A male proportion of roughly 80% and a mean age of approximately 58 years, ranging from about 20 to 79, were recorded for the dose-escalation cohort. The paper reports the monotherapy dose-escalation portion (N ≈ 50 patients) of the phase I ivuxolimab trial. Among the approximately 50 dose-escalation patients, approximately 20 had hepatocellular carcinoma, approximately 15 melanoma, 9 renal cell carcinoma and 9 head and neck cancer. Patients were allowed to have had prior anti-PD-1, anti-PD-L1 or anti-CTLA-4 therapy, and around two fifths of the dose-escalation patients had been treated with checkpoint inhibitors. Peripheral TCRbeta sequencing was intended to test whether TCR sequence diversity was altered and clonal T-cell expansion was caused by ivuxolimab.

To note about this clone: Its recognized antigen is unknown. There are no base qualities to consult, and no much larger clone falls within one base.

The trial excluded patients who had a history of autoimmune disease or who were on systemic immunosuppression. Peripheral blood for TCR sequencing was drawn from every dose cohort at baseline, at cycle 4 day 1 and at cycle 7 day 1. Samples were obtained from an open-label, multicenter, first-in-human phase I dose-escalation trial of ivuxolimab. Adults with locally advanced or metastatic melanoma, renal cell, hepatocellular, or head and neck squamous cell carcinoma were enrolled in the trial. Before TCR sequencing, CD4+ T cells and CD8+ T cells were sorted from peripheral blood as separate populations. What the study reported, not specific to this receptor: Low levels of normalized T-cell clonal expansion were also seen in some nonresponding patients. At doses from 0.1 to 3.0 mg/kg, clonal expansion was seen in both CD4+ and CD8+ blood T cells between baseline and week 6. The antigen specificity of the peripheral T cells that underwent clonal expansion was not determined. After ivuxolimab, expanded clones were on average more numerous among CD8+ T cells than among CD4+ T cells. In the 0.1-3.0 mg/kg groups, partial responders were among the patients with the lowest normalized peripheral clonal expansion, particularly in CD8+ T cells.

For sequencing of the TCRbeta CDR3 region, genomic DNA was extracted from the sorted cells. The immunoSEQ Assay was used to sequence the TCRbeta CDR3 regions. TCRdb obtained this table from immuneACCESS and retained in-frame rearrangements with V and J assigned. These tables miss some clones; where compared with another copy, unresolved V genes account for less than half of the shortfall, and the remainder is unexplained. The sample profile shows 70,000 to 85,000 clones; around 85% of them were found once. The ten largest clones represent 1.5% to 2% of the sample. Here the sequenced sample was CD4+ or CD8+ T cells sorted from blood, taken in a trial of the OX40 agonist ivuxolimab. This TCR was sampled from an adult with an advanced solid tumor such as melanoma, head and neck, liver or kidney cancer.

CDR3 sequence: CASSQDMGGELFF. The DNA sequence is given as TGCGCCAGCAGCCAAGATATGGGCGGGGAGCTGTTTTTT. Recombination linked TRBV4-3 to TRBJ2-2, with the D gene not clear enough to name. Based on the germline V gene, the CDR1 and CDR2 sequences are LGHNA and YSLEER. Taken from cysteine to phenylalanine, the CDR3 has 13 residues. Kept here is only the CDR3 DNA, which spans 39 bases and is read in frame from base 1. Trimming at the junction amounts to 0 bases on V and 7 bases on J, and the germline ends lie 6 bases apart.